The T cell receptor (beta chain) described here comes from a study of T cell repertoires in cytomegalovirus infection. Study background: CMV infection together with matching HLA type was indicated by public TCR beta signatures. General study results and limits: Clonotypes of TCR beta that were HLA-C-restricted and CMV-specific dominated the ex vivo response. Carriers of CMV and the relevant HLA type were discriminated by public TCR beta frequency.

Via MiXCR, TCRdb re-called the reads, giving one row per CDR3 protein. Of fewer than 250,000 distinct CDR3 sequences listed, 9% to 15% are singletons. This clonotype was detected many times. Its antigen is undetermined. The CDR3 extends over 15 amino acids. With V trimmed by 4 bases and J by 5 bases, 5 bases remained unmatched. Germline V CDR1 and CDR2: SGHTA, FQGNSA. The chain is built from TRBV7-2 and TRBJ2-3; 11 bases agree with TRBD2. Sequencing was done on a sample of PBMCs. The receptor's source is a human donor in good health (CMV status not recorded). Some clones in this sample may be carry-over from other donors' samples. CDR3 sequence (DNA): TGTGCCAGCAGCTCGGGACTAGCGGTGAGAGATACGCAGTATTTT. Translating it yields CASSSGLAVRDTQYF.